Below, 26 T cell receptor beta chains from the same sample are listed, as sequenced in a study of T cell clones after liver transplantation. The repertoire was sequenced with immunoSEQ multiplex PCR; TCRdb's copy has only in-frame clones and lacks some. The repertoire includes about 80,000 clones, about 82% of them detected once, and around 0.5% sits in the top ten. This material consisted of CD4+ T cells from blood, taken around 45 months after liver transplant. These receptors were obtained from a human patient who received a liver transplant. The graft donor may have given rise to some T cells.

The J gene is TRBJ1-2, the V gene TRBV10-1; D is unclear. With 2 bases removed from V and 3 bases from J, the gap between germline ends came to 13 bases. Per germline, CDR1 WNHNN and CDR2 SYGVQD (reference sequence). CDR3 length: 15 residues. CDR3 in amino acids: CASSEAGEQHYGYTF. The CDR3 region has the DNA TGCGCCAGCAGTGAGGCAGGTGAACAGCACTATGGCTACACCTTC.

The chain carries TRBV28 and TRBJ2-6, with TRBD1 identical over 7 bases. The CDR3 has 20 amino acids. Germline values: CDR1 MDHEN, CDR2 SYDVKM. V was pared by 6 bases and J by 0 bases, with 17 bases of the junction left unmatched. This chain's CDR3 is CASSPTYRQGISSGANVLTF. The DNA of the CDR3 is TGTGCCAGCAGCCCTACTTATAGACAGGGCATAAGCTCTGGGGCCAACGTCCTGACTTTC.

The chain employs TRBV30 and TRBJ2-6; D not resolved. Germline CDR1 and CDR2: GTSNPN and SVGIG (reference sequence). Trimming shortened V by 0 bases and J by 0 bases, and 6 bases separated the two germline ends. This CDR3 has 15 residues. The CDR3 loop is CAWSVGFSGANVLTF. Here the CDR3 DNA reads TGTGCCTGGAGTGTCGGGTTCTCTGGGGCCAACGTCCTGACTTTC. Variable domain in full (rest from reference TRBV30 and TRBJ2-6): SQTIHQWPATLVQPVGSPLSLECTVEGTSNPNLYWYRQAAGRGLQLLFYSVGIGQISSEVPQNLSASRPQDRQFILSSKKLLLSDSGFYLCAWSVGFSGANVLTFGAGSRLTVL.

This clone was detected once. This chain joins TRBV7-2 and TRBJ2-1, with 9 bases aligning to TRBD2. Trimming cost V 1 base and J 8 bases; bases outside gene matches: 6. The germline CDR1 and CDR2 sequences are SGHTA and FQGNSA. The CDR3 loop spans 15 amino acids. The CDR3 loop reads CASSLGTSELDEQFF. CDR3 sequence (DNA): TGTGCCAGCAGCTTAGGGACTAGCGAATTGGATGAGCAGTTCTTC.

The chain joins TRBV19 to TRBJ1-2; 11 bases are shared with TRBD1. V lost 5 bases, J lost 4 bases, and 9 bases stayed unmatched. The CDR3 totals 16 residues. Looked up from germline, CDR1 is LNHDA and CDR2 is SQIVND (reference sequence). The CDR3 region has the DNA TGTGCCAGTAGTCCTCGGGACAGGGGGGGATTCTATGGCTACACCTTC. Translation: CASSPRDRGGFYGYTF.

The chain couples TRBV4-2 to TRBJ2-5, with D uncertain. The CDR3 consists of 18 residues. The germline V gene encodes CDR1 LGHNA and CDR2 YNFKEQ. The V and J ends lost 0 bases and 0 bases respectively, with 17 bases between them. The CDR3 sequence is CASSQDRTAQKDQETQYF. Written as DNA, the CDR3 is TGTGCCAGCAGCCAAGATCGAACAGCTCAAAAGGACCAAGAGACCCAGTACTTC.

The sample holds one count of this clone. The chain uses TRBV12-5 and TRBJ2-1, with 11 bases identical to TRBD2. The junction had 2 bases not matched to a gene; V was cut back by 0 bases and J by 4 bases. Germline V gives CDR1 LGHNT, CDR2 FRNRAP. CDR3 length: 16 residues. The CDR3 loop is CASGLVLAGEYNEQFF. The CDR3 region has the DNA TGTGCTAGTGGTTTGGTACTAGCGGGAGAATACAATGAGCAGTTCTTC.

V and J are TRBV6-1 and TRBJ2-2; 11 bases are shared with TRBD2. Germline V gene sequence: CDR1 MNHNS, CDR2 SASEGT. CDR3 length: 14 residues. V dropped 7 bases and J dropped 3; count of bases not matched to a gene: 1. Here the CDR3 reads CASTGLADTGELFF. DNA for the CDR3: TGTGCCAGCACGGGACTAGCGGACACCGGGGAGCTGTTTTTT.

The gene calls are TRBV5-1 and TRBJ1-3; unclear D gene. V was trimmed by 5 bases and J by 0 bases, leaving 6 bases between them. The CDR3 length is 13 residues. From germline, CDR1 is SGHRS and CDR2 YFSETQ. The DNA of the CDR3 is TGCGCCAGCAGTTGGTCCTCTGGAAACACCATATATTTT. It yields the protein CASSWSSGNTIYF.

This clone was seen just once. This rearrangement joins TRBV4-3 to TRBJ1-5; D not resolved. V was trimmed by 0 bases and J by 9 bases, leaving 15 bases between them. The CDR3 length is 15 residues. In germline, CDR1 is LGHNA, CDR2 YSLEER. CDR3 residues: CASSQDGEYLSPQHF. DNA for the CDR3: TGCGCCAGCAGCCAAGACGGGGAGTATTTGTCGCCCCAGCATTTT.

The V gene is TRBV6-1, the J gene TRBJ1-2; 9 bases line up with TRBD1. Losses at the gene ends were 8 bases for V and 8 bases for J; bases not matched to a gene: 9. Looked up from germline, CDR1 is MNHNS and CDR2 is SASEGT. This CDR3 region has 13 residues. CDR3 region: CASGWTGEIGYTF. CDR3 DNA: TGTGCCAGCGGCTGGACAGGGGAGATAGGCTACACCTTC.

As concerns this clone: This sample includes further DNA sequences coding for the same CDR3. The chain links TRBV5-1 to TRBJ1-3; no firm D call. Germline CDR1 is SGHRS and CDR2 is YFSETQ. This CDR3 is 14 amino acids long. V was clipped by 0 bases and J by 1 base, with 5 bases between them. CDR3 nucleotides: TGCGCCAGCAGCTTGGAAGGATCTGGAAACACCATATATTTT. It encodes CASSLEGSGNTIYF.

The DNA of the CDR3 is TGTGCCAGCAGCTTGGGACGACAGAACGAGCAGTACTTC. Protein product: CASSLGRQNEQYF. The V call is TRBV5-6, the J call TRBJ2-7; tentatively, D is TRBD1 (5 bases). The CDR3 has 13 amino acids. The V and J ends lost 0 bases and 5 bases respectively, with 9 bases between them. The germline gives CDR1 SGHDT, CDR2 YYEEEE.

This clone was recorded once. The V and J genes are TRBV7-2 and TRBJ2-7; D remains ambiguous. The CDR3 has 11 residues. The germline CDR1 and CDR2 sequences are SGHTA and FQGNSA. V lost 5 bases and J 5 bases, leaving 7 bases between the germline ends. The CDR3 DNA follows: TGTGCCAGCAGCCCCTATAACGAGCAGTACTTC. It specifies CASSPYNEQYF.

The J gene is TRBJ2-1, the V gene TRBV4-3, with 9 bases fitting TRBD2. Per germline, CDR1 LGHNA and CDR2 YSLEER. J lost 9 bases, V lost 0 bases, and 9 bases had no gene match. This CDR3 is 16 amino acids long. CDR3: CASSQDRSGRKLEQFF. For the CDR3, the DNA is TGCGCCAGCAGCCAAGATCGCAGCGGGAGGAAACTTGAGCAGTTCTTC.

The CDR3 loop is CASSLSGRGTGELFF. The CDR3 DNA is TGTGCCAGCAGCTTGAGCGGGAGGGGCACCGGGGAGCTGTTTTTT. The chain uses TRBV11-3 and TRBJ2-2; 10 bases are shared with TRBD2. V was pared by 3 bases and J by 4 bases, with 2 bases of the junction left unmatched. Germline V gene lookup returns CDR1 SGHNT and CDR2 YENEEA. The length of the CDR3 is 15 residues. Full variable domain (outside the CDR3, taken from reference TRBV11-3 and TRBJ2-2): EAGVVQSPRYKIIEKKQPVAFWCNPISGHNTLYWYLQNLGQGPELLIRYENEEAVDDSQLPKDRFSAERLKGVDSTLKIQPAELGDSAVYLCASSLSGRGTGELFFGEGSRLTVL.

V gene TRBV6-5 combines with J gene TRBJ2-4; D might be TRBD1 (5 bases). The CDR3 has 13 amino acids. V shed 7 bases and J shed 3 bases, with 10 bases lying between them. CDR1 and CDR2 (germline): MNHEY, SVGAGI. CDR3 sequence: CASKGTGKNIQYF. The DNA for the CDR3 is TGTGCCAGCAAAGGAACAGGCAAAAACATTCAGTACTTC.

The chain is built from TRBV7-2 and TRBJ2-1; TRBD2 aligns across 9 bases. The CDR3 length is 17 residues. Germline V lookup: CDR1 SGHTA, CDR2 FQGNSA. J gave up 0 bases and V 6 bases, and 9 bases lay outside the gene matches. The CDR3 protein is CASSPYDSGSSYNEQFF. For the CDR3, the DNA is TGTGCCAGCAGTCCCTATGATAGCGGGAGCTCCTACAATGAGCAGTTCTTC.

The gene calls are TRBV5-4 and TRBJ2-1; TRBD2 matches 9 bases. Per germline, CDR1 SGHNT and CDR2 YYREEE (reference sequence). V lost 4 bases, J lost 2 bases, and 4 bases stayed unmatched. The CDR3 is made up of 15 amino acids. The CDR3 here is CASSETSGPYNEQFF. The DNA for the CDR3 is TGTGCCAGCAGCGAGACTAGCGGACCCTACAATGAGCAGTTCTTC.

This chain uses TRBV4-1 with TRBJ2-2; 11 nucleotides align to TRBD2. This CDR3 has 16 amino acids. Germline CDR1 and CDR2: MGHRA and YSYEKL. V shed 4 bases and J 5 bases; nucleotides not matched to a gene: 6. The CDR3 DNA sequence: TGCGCCAGCAGCCCCTTAGCGGGAGGGGGAACCGGGGAGCTGTTTTTT. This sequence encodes CASSPLAGGGTGELFF.

DNA for the CDR3: TGTGCCAGCAGTCCGGCAGACGGGAACCTAGCCAAAAACATTCAGTACTTC. It is translated as CASSPADGNLAKNIQYF. The chain couples TRBV28 to TRBJ2-4; maybe TRBD2 (5 bases). This CDR3 is 17 amino acids long. The germline V and J ends were trimmed by 5 bases and 0 bases, with 17 bases remaining between them. The germline V gene encodes CDR1 MDHEN and CDR2 SYDVKM.

The CDR3 region is CASREISVGDEQYF. In DNA, the CDR3 is TGTGCCAGCAGGGAAATTTCCGTAGGGGACGAGCAGTACTTC. This sequence joins TRBV6-1 and TRBJ2-7; D possibly corresponds to TRBD1 (5 bases). Between the trimmed V and J ends, which lost 6 bases and 5 bases, there was a span of 17 bases. CDR3 length: 14 amino acids. Germline CDR1 MNHNS, CDR2 SASEGT.

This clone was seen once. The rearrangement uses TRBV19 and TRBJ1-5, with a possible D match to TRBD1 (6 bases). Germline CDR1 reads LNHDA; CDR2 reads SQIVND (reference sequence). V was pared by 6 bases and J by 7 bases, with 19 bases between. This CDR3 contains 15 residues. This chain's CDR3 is CASRLGQVGTQPQHF. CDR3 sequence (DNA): TGTGCCAGTAGGTTGGGACAAGTAGGGACGCAGCCCCAGCATTTT.

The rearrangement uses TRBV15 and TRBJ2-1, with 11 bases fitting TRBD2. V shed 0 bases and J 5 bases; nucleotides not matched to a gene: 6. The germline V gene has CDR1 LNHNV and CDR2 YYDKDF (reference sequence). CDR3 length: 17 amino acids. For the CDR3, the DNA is TGTGCCACCAGCAGAGACCCACTAGCGGGAGAGGACAATGAGCAGTTCTTC. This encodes CATSRDPLAGEDNEQFF.

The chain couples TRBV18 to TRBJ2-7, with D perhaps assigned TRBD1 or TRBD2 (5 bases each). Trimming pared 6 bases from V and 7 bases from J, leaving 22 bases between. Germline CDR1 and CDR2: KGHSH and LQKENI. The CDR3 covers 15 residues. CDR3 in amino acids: CASSPWGSVAGEQYF. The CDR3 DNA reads TGTGCCAGCTCCCCCTGGGGGTCCGTGGCTGGTGAGCAGTACTTC.

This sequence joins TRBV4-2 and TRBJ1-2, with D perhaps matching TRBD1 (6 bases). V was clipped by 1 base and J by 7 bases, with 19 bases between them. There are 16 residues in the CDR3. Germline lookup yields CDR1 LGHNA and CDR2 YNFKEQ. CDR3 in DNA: TGTGCCAGCAGCCAAGCAGCGGGGGGCGGTTTGGGTGGCTACACCTTC. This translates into CASSQAAGGGLGGYTF.